This entry is about one TCR beta chain. The antigen is unknown. Each of the TCR libraries took about 4,000 ng of total RNA. TCRdb re-analyzed the 5' RACE reads; it lists each CDR3 protein once, without DNA. The specimen's table records about 160,000 distinct CDR3 sequences. This record comes from a study of monozygotic twins with inflammatory bowel disease. The CDR3 loop spans 14 amino acids. General study points: Variability in patient repertoires may have come partly from differing immunosuppressive treatments.

The chain has TRBV12-3 or TRBV12-4 and TRBJ1-6. Specimen: blood. The TCR sequence derives from a human donor with ulcerative colitis or Crohn's disease, or a healthy co-twin of an affected twin (not recorded which). CDR3 sequence reads: CASSLKQINSPLHF.